These 3 T cell receptor beta chains share one sample of origin, sequenced in a study of blood T cell repertoires in COVID-19. TCRdb keeps only in-frame clones here, not all; method: immunoSEQ multiplex PCR. The table includes more than 15,000 clones, 75% to 85% detected once. The sample taken for sequencing was peripheral blood. The source is a man at least 80 years old with active COVID-19.

The gene calls are TRBV7-9 and TRBJ2-1; the match to TRBD2 covers 8 bases. Germline V lookup: CDR1 SEHNR, CDR2 FQNEAQ (reference sequence). The V and J ends lost 1 base and 5 bases, in that order; junction bases with no gene match: 4. The CDR3 spans 15 residues. The CDR3 is CASSLVTSANNEQFF. CDR3 coding DNA: TGTGCCAGCAGCTTAGTGACTAGCGCCAACAATGAGCAGTTCTTC.

The rearrangement links TRBV18 to TRBJ2-1; TRBD2 might be the D (6 bases). V lost 0 bases and J 4 bases, leaving 16 bases between the germline ends. The CDR3 is 17 amino acids. Germline V gives CDR1 KGHSH, CDR2 LQKENI. In DNA form, the CDR3 reads TGTGCCAGCTCACCACCCAGGACTACTAGTGGGTACAATGAGCAGTTCTTC. Its protein is CASSPPRTTSGYNEQFF. The whole variable domain, filled in from reference TRBV18 and TRBJ2-1, reads NAGVMQNPRHLVRRRGQEARLRCSPMKGHSHVYWYRQLPEEGLKFMVYLQKENIIDESGMPKERFSAEFPKEGPSILRIQQVVRGDSAAYFCASSPPRTTSGYNEQFFGPGTRLTVL.

This clone was seen once. V gene TRBV24-1 combines with J gene TRBJ2-1; no reliable D call. Germline CDR1 and CDR2: KGHDR and SFDVKD. The CDR3 is made up of 16 amino acids. Trimming left V 1 base short and J 2 bases short, with 11 bases between. The CDR3 DNA follows: TGTGCCACCAGTGATTTAAGTGCTAATACCTACAATGAGCAGTTCTTC. Its translation is CATSDLSANTYNEQFF.